The 23 T cell receptor beta chains listed next were all sequenced from one sample in a study of blood T cell repertoires in COVID-19. This table comes from immunoSEQ multiplex PCR, and its TCRdb copy is limited to in-frame clones, with some not included. The sample lists 90,000 to 150,000 clones, about 90% occurring once. The sample was peripheral blood. The receptors originated from a woman in her 50s with active or convalescent COVID-19.

This clone showed up just once. The J gene is TRBJ2-1, the V gene TRBV12-3 or TRBV12-4; D gene uncertain. CDR3 length equals 11 residues. The V end was cut by 5 bases, the J end by 5 bases, with 4 bases between. The CDR3 DNA reads as TGTGCCAGCAGTCAGAACAATGAGCAGTTCTTC. Its translation is CASSQNNEQFF.

This chain uses TRBV7-2 with TRBJ2-3, with D hard to call. The length of the CDR3 is 15 residues. Trimming removed 5 bases at V and 2 bases at J, with 14 bases between. Germline-derived CDR1 and CDR2 are SGHTA and FQGNSA. The CDR3 coding sequence is TGTGCCAGCAGCCTGGGCAGCAAAACCACAGATACGCAGTATTTT. Amino acid sequence: CASSLGSKTTDTQYF. Full variable domain (rest looked up from reference TRBV7-2 and TRBJ2-3): GAGVSQSPSNKVTEKGKDVELRCDPISGHTALYWYRQSLGQGLEFLIYFQGNSAPDKSGLPSDRFSAERTGGSVSTLTIQRTQQEDSAVYLCASSLGSKTTDTQYFGPGTRLTVL.

V and J are TRBV5-1 and TRBJ2-6, with D possibly matching TRBD2 (5 bases). Germline assignment: CDR1 SGHRS and CDR2 YFSETQ. The germline V and J ends were trimmed by 0 bases and 0 bases, with 10 bases remaining between them. CDR3 length: 17 residues. This CDR3 is CASSLGAGLSGANVLTF. CDR3 DNA: TGCGCCAGCAGCTTGGGGGCAGGACTCTCTGGGGCCAACGTCCTGACTTTC.

Note on this clone: One end of the junction is discordant with germline, which a read error may explain. The V and J genes are TRBV7-7 and TRBJ2-3, with D perhaps matching TRBD2 (6 bases). This CDR3 is built from 14 residues. Looked up from germline, CDR1 is SSHAT and CDR2 is FNYEAQ (reference sequence). This CDR3 reads CASSLGPSADTQYF. The CDR3 nucleotides read TGTGCTAGCAGCTTAGGCCCTAGCGCAGATACGCAGTATTTT.

This chain uses TRBV25-1 with TRBJ1-4, with a tentative D call TRBD1 (5 bases). Germline CDR1 reads MGHDK; CDR2 reads SYGVNS. Trimming removed 1 base at V and 4 bases at J, with 13 bases between. CDR3 length: 16 residues. CDR3 amino acids: CASSEFGGAVNEKLFF. The DNA for the CDR3 is TGTGCCAGCAGTGAATTCGGAGGGGCCGTTAATGAAAAACTGTTTTTT.

V gene TRBV11-2 combines with J gene TRBJ2-5, with 7 positions matching TRBD2. Trimming removed 5 bases from V and 2 bases from J; junction bases left unmatched: 11. The germline V gene has CDR1 SGHAT and CDR2 FQNNGV. The CDR3 is 16 amino acids. As DNA, the CDR3 is TGTGCCAGCAGCCTAGTAACCGGGACTACGCAAGAGACCCAGTACTTC. Protein sequence: CASSLVTGTTQETQYF.

This clone occurred once. The chain has TRBV28 and TRBJ2-7, with TRBD1 identical over 11 bases. V gave up 6 bases and J gave up 0 bases; unmatched junction bases: 4. This CDR3 has 15 residues. Germline values: CDR1 MDHEN, CDR2 SYDVKM. CDR3 bases: TGTGCCAGCAGGAGGGACAGGGGGGCCTCCTACGAGCAGTACTTC. Its translation is CASRRDRGASYEQYF.

The chain joins TRBV7-2 to TRBJ1-1; 8 nucleotides agree with TRBD1. The germline V gene encodes CDR1 SGHTA and CDR2 FQGNSA. V gave up 6 bases and J gave up 5 bases; unmatched junction bases: 14. The CDR3 has 16 amino acids. The CDR3 here is CASRLRSDRAGTEAFF. CDR3 nucleotides: TGTGCCAGCAGATTAAGGTCGGACAGGGCAGGGACTGAAGCTTTCTTT.

The chain joins TRBV7-2 to TRBJ2-1; D remains ambiguous. The CDR3 length is 16 residues. Trimming removed 1 base at V and 0 bases at J, with 10 bases between. CDR1 is SGHTA and CDR2 is FQGNSA in the germline V gene. CDR3 DNA: TGTGCCAGCAGCTTAGTCCCCCCTAGCTCCTACAATGAGCAGTTCTTC. Amino acids: CASSLVPPSSYNEQFF.

The rearrangement uses TRBV11-2 and TRBJ2-7; 9 nucleotides match TRBD2. CDR3 length: 16 amino acids. V was clipped by 1 base and J by 1 base; unmatched bases: 5. The germline gives CDR1 SGHAT, CDR2 FQNNGV. Written as DNA, the CDR3 is TGTGCCAGCAGCTTAGCGGCTAGCGGGATATCCTACGAGCAGTACTTC. Translation: CASSLAASGISYEQYF. Based on the CDR3 plus reference TRBV11-2 and TRBJ2-7, the full variable domain is EAGVAQSPRYKIIEKRQSVAFWCNPISGHATLYWYQQILGQGPKLLIQFQNNGVVDDSQLPKDRFSAERLKGVDSTLKIQPAKLEDSAVYLCASSLAASGISYEQYFGPGTRLTVT.

The chain is built from TRBV4-2 and TRBJ2-7, with TRBD1 as a possible D gene (5 bases). The germline V gene has CDR1 LGHNA and CDR2 YNFKEQ. V shed 4 bases and J shed 2 bases, with 12 bases lying between them. The CDR3 sequence is 14 residues long. CDR3 coding DNA: TGTGCCAGCAGCCCTACTACAGGTGCCTACGAGCAGTACTTC. Translating gives CASSPTTGAYEQYF.

V usage is TRBV28 and J usage is TRBJ2-7; 13 bases are shared with TRBD2. Germline trimming cut 6 bases from V and 2 bases from J; bases unmatched to any gene: 7. Germline values: CDR1 MDHEN, CDR2 SYDVKM. This CDR3 is built from 16 residues. CDR3 region: CASSRPGLAGTYEQYF. The CDR3, as DNA: TGTGCCAGCAGCCGCCCGGGACTAGCGGGAACCTACGAGCAGTACTTC.

The chain links TRBV30 to TRBJ2-3; D call uncertain. Germline CDR1 GTSNPN, CDR2 SVGIG (reference sequence). V shed 4 bases and J shed 3 bases, with 11 bases lying between them. This CDR3 comprises 13 residues. DNA of the CDR3: TGTGCCTGGACCCCCGCGAGTACAGATACGCAGTATTTT. Protein product: CAWTPASTDTQYF.

This clone appeared a single time. The rearrangement links TRBV19 to TRBJ2-7; 8 positions match TRBD2. Trimming cost V 11 bases and J 6 bases; bases outside gene matches: 18. The germline CDR1 and CDR2 sequences are LNHDA and SQIVND (reference sequence). This CDR3 spans 15 amino acids. As DNA, the CDR3 is TGTGCCTCAGGTGGGGGATTTGCGGGAGGTGGCGAGCAGTACTTC. This gives the protein CASGGGFAGGGEQYF.

The CDR3 sequence is CASSYFGGNSYNEQFF. The CDR3 DNA reads TGTGCCAGCAGTTACTTCGGCGGGAATTCCTACAATGAGCAGTTCTTC. V usage is TRBV6-2 or TRBV6-3 and J usage is TRBJ2-1, with TRBD2 as a possible D gene (6 bases). The germline CDR1 and CDR2 sequences are MNHEY and SVGEGT. V was clipped by 1 base and J by 1 base, with 11 bases between them. The CDR3 is 16 amino acids.

The chain carries TRBV6-5 and TRBJ2-7, with 11 bases aligning to TRBD2. The CDR3 totals 15 residues. Per germline, CDR1 MNHEY and CDR2 SVGAGI. V was clipped by 5 bases and J by 0 bases; unmatched bases: 3. For the CDR3, the DNA is TGTGCCAGCAGTCGGCTAGCGGGAGGCTCCTACGAGCAGTACTTC. Protein sequence: CASSRLAGGSYEQYF.

The chain links TRBV6-2 or TRBV6-3 to TRBJ1-1, with 10 bases that match TRBD1. The CDR3 is 15 amino acids. Germline CDR1 is MNHEY and CDR2 is SVGEGT. The trim removed 2 bases at V and 7 bases at J, leaving 7 bases unmatched. CDR3 bases: TGTGCCAGCAGTTACCGGGACAGGGGTCGGGGTGAAGCTTTCTTT. This translates into CASSYRDRGRGEAFF.

This clone has only one observation. The chain carries TRBV28 and TRBJ2-4, with unresolved D. Germline-derived CDR1 and CDR2 are MDHEN and SYDVKM. Trimming took off 6 bases at V and 4 bases at J, with 10 bases between the two ends. The CDR3 contains 13 residues. Written as DNA, the CDR3 is TGTGCCAGCAGAGAGCCGCTAAAAAACATTCAGTACTTC. It is translated as CASREPLKNIQYF.

The gene calls are TRBV29-1 and TRBJ2-1; D unresolved. Germline loops: CDR1 SQVTM, CDR2 ANQGSEA. The ends were cut back, 1 base at V and 6 bases at J, with 16 bases in the middle. The CDR3 length is 15 residues. The CDR3 region has the DNA TGCAGCGTTGAAGGGTTCCGCGGAAAGATCAATGAGCAGTTCTTC. Amino acids: CSVEGFRGKINEQFF.

This clone was counted only a few times. CDR3 protein: CASSRGGLNTEAFF. Here the CDR3 DNA reads TGTGCCAGCAGCAGAGGGGGACTGAACACTGAAGCTTTCTTT. The gene calls are TRBV6-5 and TRBJ1-1; perhaps TRBD1 as D (6 bases). CDR3 length equals 14 residues. Per the germline V gene, CDR1 is MNHEY and CDR2 is SVGAGI. V was cut by 6 bases and J by 0 bases, with 11 bases left in between.

This clone was recorded only once. This chain joins TRBV29-1 and TRBJ1-2; D perhaps matches TRBD1 (5 bases). This CDR3 region has 13 residues. Germline V CDR1 and CDR2: SQVTM, ANQGSEA. V shed 7 bases and J shed 7 bases, with 19 bases lying between them. This chain's CDR3 is CSALDQGLGGYTF. CDR3 in DNA: TGCAGCGCGCTCGACCAGGGCCTAGGTGGCTACACCTTC.

The chain couples TRBV7-9 to TRBJ2-3; 7 nucleotides line up with TRBD2. This CDR3 has 15 amino acids. V was clipped by 8 bases and J by 0 bases; unmatched bases: 8. Germline CDR1 SEHNR, CDR2 FQNEAQ (reference sequence). DNA of the CDR3: TGTGCCAGCTTTCCTGTAGCGGGTAGCACAGATACGCAGTATTTT. Its protein product is CASFPVAGSTDTQYF.

This chain connects TRBV7-9 to TRBJ2-3, with D possibly TRBD1 on 5 matching bases. Trimming removed 3 bases from V and 3 bases from J, with 16 bases in between. This CDR3 region has 16 residues. Germline loops: CDR1 SEHNR, CDR2 FQNEAQ (reference sequence). This CDR3 is CASSFTLGVTTDTQYF. CDR3 bases: TGTGCCAGCAGCTTTACCCTAGGGGTTACGACAGATACGCAGTATTTT.